A single T cell receptor beta chain is shown here with its context. CDR3 length: 15 amino acids. This sample stems from a study of shared clonotypes between healthy human individuals. Profiling relied on immunoSEQ multiplex PCR, and the TCRdb table lists in-frame clones only, not all of them. Seen here are millions of clones, just over 90% observed once, and the top ten hold about 0.41%. Source material: naive CD4+ T cells from PBMCs. Documented subset: CD45RA+ positively selected. This chain uses TRBV12-1 with TRBJ1-2; no check of the table's D call, TRBD1, against the DNA was made. TRBV12-1 is a pseudogene. This receptor was taken from a young man in good health. Some clones in this sample may be carry-over from other donors' samples. The DNA of the CDR3 is TGTGCCAGCAGCCAATGGGACAGGAGGAACTATGGCTACACCTTC. Protein product: CASSQWDRRNYGYTF.